Listed below are T cell receptor beta chains from one sample, sequenced in a study of blood T cell repertoires in COVID-19. Sequencing was performed with immunoSEQ multiplex PCR; in TCRdb, only in-frame clones are kept and a portion is missing. The sample includes 150,000 to 170,000 clones, around 74% of them seen just once. Source material: peripheral blood. The receptors originated from a woman over 75 with acute or convalescent COVID-19. Both conserved end residues are part of each CDR3.

j_call,v_call,cdr3_aa
TRBJ1-6,TRBV5-8,CASSLPGQGNSPLHF
TRBJ2-7,TRBV3-1/TRBV3-2,CASSQWGGYEQYF
TRBJ2-3,TRBV5-1,CASSLAVGTDTQYF
TRBJ2-5,TRBV28,CASNSLQKETQYF
TRBJ2-2,TRBV7-2,CASSLAVAGINTGELFF
TRBJ1-5,TRBV7-2,CASSLEGQGYQPQHF
TRBJ1-1,TRBV5-6,CASSGGTGFSEAFF
TRBJ2-7,TRBV7-9,CASSPITRGEQYF
TRBJ2-1,TRBV9,CASSVRDRGGNEQFF
TRBJ2-7,TRBV3-1/TRBV3-2,CASSQAAYEQYF
TRBJ2-3,TRBV6-5,CASRPGDRTTDTQYF
TRBJ2-1,TRBV25-1,CASSPRGRDEQFF
TRBJ2-7,TRBV3-1/TRBV3-2,CASSQYRGTSGNWYEQYF
TRBJ1-2,TRBV12-3/TRBV12-4,CASRSKGDYTF
TRBJ2-5,TRBV7-3,CASSLTEGETQYF
TRBJ2-2,TRBV6-6,CASQLAGVSTGELFF
TRBJ2-2,TRBV5-1,CASSLRVAGTNTGELFF
TRBJ2-7,TRBV11-2,CASSSHGAGVSNEQYF
TRBJ2-1,TRBV12-3/TRBV12-4,CASSWDSNNEQFF
TRBJ1-3,TRBV30,CAWSLGAYGNTIYF
TRBJ1-2,TRBV7-8,CASSVGQNYGYTF
TRBJ1-1,TRBV19,CASMGQLNTEAFF
TRBJ1-4,TRBV3-1/TRBV3-2,CASSQPGQGGEKLFF
TRBJ2-5,TRBV3-1/TRBV3-2,CASNRQGLETQYF
TRBJ2-1,TRBV7-9,CASSADSSAYNEQFF
TRBJ2-5,TRBV9,CASSVSGTGGGQETQYF
TRBJ2-7,TRBV11-3,CASSSPGTGGMDEQYF